This T cell receptor beta chain was obtained from a study of blood T cell repertoires in COVID-19 (TCRdb year 2020). For the wider study: Samples from collaborators originated in the United States, Italy and Spain and spanned both the acute and convalescent phases of COVID-19. The material from the prospective study consisted of cDNA or gDNA derived from T cells, B-cell-depleted T cells, or PBMCs. Subjects who had been exposed to COVID-19, were actively infected with it, or had recovered from it provided the deeply sampled blood TCRbeta repertoires that made up the dataset. The repertoires were released in a freely available public database intended as a resource for research on the immune response to SARS-CoV-2. Samples came from the ongoing ImmuneRACE study (first 160 participants) plus 1,254 subjects from 6 global collaborators. A de-identified subject ID, COVID-19 status, age in years and sex were almost always included in the sample metadata. Where available, HLA class I and class II types were obtained from metadata supplied by the sample provider rather than from assay-based typing. Study-level results and caveats: Clinical and demographic metadata were provided uncurated, with the amount varying by source and participant.

The CDR1 and CDR2 encoded by the germline V gene (reference sequence) are LGHDT and YNNKEL. The CDR3 has 15 amino acids, counting the end cysteine and phenylalanine. Left in the record is the CDR3 DNA by itself, 45 bases read in frame from the first base. V loses 5 bases at its end and J loses 9 bases; junction bases beyond the gene matches: 8. This clone turned up a few times. Its antigen is not yet known. Within one base of it there is no much larger clone, and no base qualities were kept. TCRbeta CDR3 regions were amplified from genomic DNA by means of the immunoSEQ Assay, a bias-controlled multiplex PCR. The authors' analysis ran thus. Within the assay, amplification of reference gene primers was used to estimate how many nucleated cells each sample contained. Sequence reads were collapsed and filtered to measure the absolute abundance of every unique TCRbeta CDR3 rearrangement. For each sample, productive Simpson clonality was calculated by taking the square root of Simpson's diversity index across productive rearrangements. Held by TCRdb, this immuneACCESS table contains in-frame sequences only and omits some clones. Under half of the omission traces to an unresolved V gene where checked; the cause of the rest is unknown. The DNA was the basis for D and trimming; V, J and clone size are from that table. This sample gives approximately 150,000 clones in total; 89% of them show up just once. Of the sample, about 1.6% is held by the ten largest clones.

Whole blood was collected in K2EDTA tubes by collaborating institutions according to the institutions' own protocols. Collaborator samples were shipped for TCRbeta analysis as frozen whole blood, isolated PBMCs, or DNA extracted from either sample type. This receptor chain uses TRBV3-1 (or the pseudogene TRBV3-2) and TRBJ1-6; TRBD1 fits 9 bases in the junction. The source of this sequence is a human donor in a cohort sampled during active COVID-19. Input material: peripheral blood. CDR3 protein: CASSSRDRVSSPLHF. The DNA sequence is given as TGTGCCAGCAGCTCCCGGGACAGGGTTTCTTCACCCCTCCACTTT.